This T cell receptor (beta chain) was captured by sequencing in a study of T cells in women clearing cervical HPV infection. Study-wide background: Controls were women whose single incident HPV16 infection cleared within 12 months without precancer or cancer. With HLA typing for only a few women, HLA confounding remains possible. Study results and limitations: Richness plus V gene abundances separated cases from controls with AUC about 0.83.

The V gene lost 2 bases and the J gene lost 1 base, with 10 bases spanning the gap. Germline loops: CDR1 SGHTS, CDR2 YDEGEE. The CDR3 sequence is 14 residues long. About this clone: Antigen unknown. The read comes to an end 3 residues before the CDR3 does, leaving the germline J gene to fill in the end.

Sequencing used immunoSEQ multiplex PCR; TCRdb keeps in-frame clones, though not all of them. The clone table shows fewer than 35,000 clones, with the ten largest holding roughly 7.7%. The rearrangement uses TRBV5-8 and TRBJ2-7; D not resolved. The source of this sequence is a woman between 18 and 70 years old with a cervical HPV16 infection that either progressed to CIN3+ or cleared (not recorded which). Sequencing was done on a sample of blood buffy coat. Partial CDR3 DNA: TGTGCCAGCAGCTTCGCTGCGACTTCCTACGAG. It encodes CASSFAATSYE. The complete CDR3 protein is CASSFAATSYEQYF.